The sequence of this T cell receptor beta chain was determined in a study of Graves' ophthalmopathy and Graves' hyperthyroidism. Study-wide background: The study drew peripheral blood at initial diagnosis, before any treatment. Whole-study results and caveats: The authors also found most expanded thyroid clonotypes above 0.001 frequency in blood.

This clonotype was seen repeatedly, ten times or more. What it recognizes is unknown. The length of the CDR3 is 14 residues. V was pared by 7 bases and J by 1 base, with 4 bases of the junction left unmatched. Amplification targeted the TCR beta CDR3 regions, with RNA transcripts as the source material. HTBI primers primed a first-round RT-PCR, and a second-round multiplex PCR followed. TCRdb analysed the multiplex PCR reads with MiXCR anew, one entry per CDR3 protein. The sample carries hundreds of thousands of distinct CDR3 sequences, 22% recorded once. This receptor was identified in a woman aged 18-29 years with stable Graves' hyperthyroidism. Some clones in this sample may be carry-over from other donors' samples. Material for sequencing was peripheral blood. The V gene is TRBV12-3 or TRBV12-4, the J gene TRBJ1-5; TRBD1 matches at 7 bases. The CDR3, as DNA: TGTGCCAGCACCACAGGGGAGAGCAATCAGCCCCAGCATTTT. Its protein product is CASTTGESNQPQHF.